These 25 T cell receptor beta chains came from one sample sequenced in a study of post-analysis software for immune sequencing data. Study outcomes and limitations: About 5 TRBV segments appeared more often in patients than in controls, and TRBV5-6, TRBV5-1 and TRBV20-1 were among these.

Researchers reported that TCR beta cDNA libraries carried unique molecular identifiers. TCRdb used MiXCR to reprocess the PCR reads, holding one entry per CDR3 protein. The sample lists fewer than 700,000 distinct CDR3 sequences; about 40% were seen once. Antigen specificity for these receptors is unknown. Specimen: blood. The receptors stem from a girl aged 5 to 17 with multiple sclerosis.

This rearrangement joins TRBV3-1 to TRBJ2-4; TRBD1 matches 8 bases. The closer fit of TRBJ2-7 to the DNA end suggests the J call may be wrong. The CDR3 consists of 17 residues. Germline-derived CDR1 and CDR2 are LGHDT and YNNKEL (reference sequence). CDR3 bases: TGTGCCAGCAGCTTCCCGCGCTCCGGGACAGGATCGTCCGAGCAGTACTTC. Its translation is CASSFPRSGTGSSEQYF.

This CDR3 is CASSAFNEQFF. The CDR3 coding sequence is TGTGCCAGCAGCGCCTTCAATGAGCAGTTCTTC. This chain joins TRBV4-2 and TRBJ2-1; D call uncertain. Per germline, CDR1 LGHNA and CDR2 YNFKEQ. The CDR3 covers 11 residues. Trimming shortened V by 5 bases and J by 6 bases, and 5 bases separated the two germline ends.

The rearrangement links TRBV28 to TRBJ2-7; 9 bases map to TRBD1. Germline assignment: CDR1 MDHEN and CDR2 SYDVKM. The CDR3 runs 15 residues. V dropped 7 bases and J dropped 5; count of bases not matched to a gene: 12. The CDR3 nucleotides are TGTGCCAGCACCTCACGGGGGACAGGGAGACACGAGCAGTACTTC. Translating gives CASTSRGTGRHEQYF.

The V and J genes are TRBV11-3 and TRBJ1-1; D is uncertain. The CDR3 is made up of 13 amino acids. CDR1 and CDR2 from the germline V gene are SGHNT and YENEEA. V was pared by 7 bases and J by 6 bases, with 15 bases between. The CDR3 DNA reads as TGTGCCAGCACCCACGAGGGAGCCCCTGAAGCTTTCTTT. Its protein is CASTHEGAPEAFF.

This clonotype came up a few times. The chain couples TRBV11-3 to TRBJ2-1, with 7 bases matching TRBD1. V lost 7 bases, J lost 7 bases, and 16 bases stayed unmatched. The V gene's germline CDR1 is SGHNT and CDR2 YENEEA. The CDR3 consists of 16 residues. The DNA of the CDR3 is TGTGCCAGCACCACTCTCAGGGGGACCGACGTTAATGAGCAGTTCTTC. It encodes CASTTLRGTDVNEQFF.

This clonotype was seen more than once but under ten times. V gene TRBV20-1 combines with J gene TRBJ2-7; 9 bases align to TRBD1. V was pared by 0 bases and J by 4 bases, with 13 bases of the junction left unmatched. The CDR3 has 17 amino acids. Looked up from germline, CDR1 is DFQATT and CDR2 is SNEGSKA (reference sequence). CDR3 coding DNA: TGCAGTGCTAGAGATTTTAAACCGGACAGGGGAAAGTACGAGCAGTACTTC. The encoded protein is CSARDFKPDRGKYEQYF.

The table lists this clonotype with a few counts. The J gene is TRBJ2-5, the V gene TRBV28; D gene unclear. V gave up 3 bases and J gave up 4 bases, with 12 bases separating them. Per germline, CDR1 MDHEN and CDR2 SYDVKM. This CDR3 has 14 amino acids. In DNA form, the CDR3 reads TGTGCCAGCAGTTTGGAGCCGAGGTCAGAGACCCAGTACTTC. This encodes CASSLEPRSETQYF.

In this sample, this clonotype turned up a few times. The gene calls are TRBV6-2 or TRBV6-3 and TRBJ1-6, with D possibly TRBD1 on 5 matching bases. The CDR3 spans 13 residues. Germline V gene data show CDR1 as MNHEY and CDR2 as SVGEGT. V lost 6 bases, J lost 7 bases, and 10 bases lay in between. The CDR3 coding sequence is TGTGCCAGCAGGACAGAGACAAATTCACCCCTCCACTTT. It translates to CASRTETNSPLHF.

V and J are TRBV5-1 and TRBJ2-7; possibly TRBD1 for D (6 bases). In germline, CDR1 is SGHRS, CDR2 YFSETQ. The CDR3 runs to 15 residues. V lost 0 bases and J lost 1, with 11 bases in between. The CDR3 DNA reads TGCGCCAGCAGCTTGGTCAGGGGAATTTCCTACGAGCAGTACTTC. Translating gives CASSLVRGISYEQYF.

The rearrangement uses TRBV6-6 and TRBJ2-5; 8 bases match TRBD2. With the DNA end fitting TRBJ2-7 better, the J assignment may be wrong. Germline V gives CDR1 MNHNY, CDR2 SVGAGI (reference sequence). The CDR3 consists of 14 residues. The CDR3 here is CASTSVAGGREQYF. CDR3 DNA sequence: TGTGCCAGCACCTCGGTGGCGGGAGGTCGCGAGCAGTACTTC.

A few counts support this clonotype. The chain combines TRBV29-1 with TRBJ2-7, with 8 bases fitting TRBD1. From germline, CDR1 is SQVTM and CDR2 ANQGSEA. V shed 4 bases, J shed 0 bases, and the junction held 5 bases outside the gene matches. The CDR3 has 14 residues. Here the CDR3 reads CSVVAGGHSYEQYF. CDR3 bases: TGCAGCGTTGTGGCAGGGGGCCACTCCTACGAGCAGTACTTC.

The V call is TRBV7-9, the J call TRBJ1-2; no clear D gene. The V end lost 5 bases, the J end lost 7 bases, and 14 bases lay between the germline ends. The CDR3 has 13 amino acids. In germline, CDR1 is SEHNR, CDR2 FQNEAQ (reference sequence). The CDR3 DNA follows: TGTGCCAGCAGCGGGTTGGGAATGGGTGGCTACACCTTC. Protein product: CASSGLGMGGYTF. The variable domain in full, completed from reference TRBV7-9 and TRBJ1-2, reads DTGVSQNPRHKITKRGQNVTFRCDPISEHNRLYWYRQTLGQGPEFLTYFQNEAQLEKSRLLSDRFSAERPKGSFSTLEIQRTEQGDSAMYLCASSGLGMGGYTFGSGTRLTVV.

The genes are TRBV11-2 and TRBJ2-4; D gene unclear. TRBJ2-7 explains the end of the DNA better; the J call may be wrong. This CDR3 region has 14 residues. The germline V gene encodes CDR1 SGHAT and CDR2 FQNNGV. The CDR3 loop reads CASSLEPSSREQYF. The CDR3 DNA is TGTGCCAGCAGCTTAGAGCCGAGTAGCCGCGAGCAGTACTTC.

This chain uses TRBV5-6 with TRBJ1-1; D gene ambiguous. Germline lookup yields CDR1 SGHDT and CDR2 YYEEEE. V was cut by 0 bases and J by 4 bases, with 10 bases left in between. The CDR3 has 14 amino acids. The CDR3 coding sequence is TGTGCCAGCAGCTTGGGTTTGGCTGGCACTGAAGCTTTCTTT. It is translated as CASSLGLAGTEAFF.

This clonotype appeared a few times. This rearrangement joins TRBV20-1 to TRBJ2-2; tentative D call: TRBD1 (6 bases). The germline V gene has CDR1 DFQATT and CDR2 SNEGSKA (reference sequence). V was trimmed by 6 bases and J by 1 base, leaving 12 bases between them. This CDR3 region has 14 residues. CDR3 DNA sequence: TGCAGTGCCGAGGACAGACTGAACACCGGGGAGCTGTTTTTT. This sequence encodes CSAEDRLNTGELFF.

The chain uses TRBV11-3 and TRBJ1-6, with no clear D. Looked up from germline, CDR1 is SGHNT and CDR2 is YENEEA. V shed 3 bases and J shed 0 bases, with 9 bases lying between them. This CDR3 comprises 16 residues. CDR3 residues: CASSFRIRSYNSPLHF. The CDR3 DNA is TGTGCCAGCAGCTTCCGGATACGCTCCTATAATTCACCCCTCCACTTT. The full variable domain, rest sourced from reference TRBV11-3 and TRBJ1-6, is EAGVVQSPRYKIIEKKQPVAFWCNPISGHNTLYWYLQNLGQGPELLIRYENEEAVDDSQLPKDRFSAERLKGVDSTLKIQPAELGDSAVYLCASSFRIRSYNSPLHFGNGTRLTVT.

The V and J genes are TRBV6-5 and TRBJ2-1; D is perhaps TRBD2 (5 bases). The germline V and J ends were trimmed by 4 bases and 8 bases, with 12 bases remaining between them. The length of the CDR3 is 13 residues. The germline gives CDR1 MNHEY, CDR2 SVGAGI. CDR3 region: CASSLRASYEQFF. The CDR3 DNA reads as TGTGCCAGCAGTTTGAGGGCTAGCTATGAGCAGTTCTTC.

The gene calls are TRBV12-3 or TRBV12-4 and TRBJ1-2; 8 bases agree with TRBD1. The CDR3 spans 12 residues. After removal of 7 bases from V and 11 bases from J, the junction contained 9 bases not matched to a gene. CDR3 residues: CASTPGGPEYTF. The CDR3 DNA reads TGTGCCAGCACCCCAGGGGGCCCGGAGTACACCTTC.

This clonotype has a handful of counts. The chain carries TRBV5-5 and TRBJ2-1, with 10 bases aligning to TRBD1. The CDR3 contains 16 residues. Germline V lookup: CDR1 SGHKS, CDR2 YYEKEE (reference sequence). The junction had 10 bases not matched to a gene; V was cut back by 4 bases and J by 6 bases. CDR3 nucleotide sequence: TGTGCCAGCAGCGCTGGGACAGGGGTCAGTGTCAATGAGCAGTTCTTC. Translating it yields CASSAGTGVSVNEQFF.

This clonotype was seen more than once but under ten times. The chain joins TRBV7-8 to TRBJ2-1; tentative D call: TRBD1 (6 bases). Germline assignment: CDR1 SGHVS and CDR2 FQNEAQ. CDR3 length: 15 residues. Trimming pared 1 base from V and 6 bases from J, leaving 13 bases between. The CDR3 reads CASSLGQGPPNEQFF. CDR3 nucleotides: TGTGCCAGCAGCTTAGGGCAGGGGCCACCCAATGAGCAGTTCTTC.

This clonotype was seen a few times. V is TRBV7-8 and J is TRBJ2-1; TRBD2 aligns across 10 bases. Germline trimming cut 5 bases from V and 4 bases from J; bases unmatched to any gene: 2. Per germline, CDR1 SGHVS and CDR2 FQNEAQ. The CDR3 length is 14 residues. Here the CDR3 reads CASSASGGYNEQFF. CDR3 in DNA: TGTGCCAGCAGCGCTAGCGGGGGTTACAATGAGCAGTTCTTC.

The gene calls are TRBV19 and TRBJ1-1; tentative D call: TRBD1 (6 bases). The V gene lost 4 bases and the J gene lost 11 bases, with 14 bases spanning the gap. The CDR3 runs to 12 residues. Germline V lookup: CDR1 LNHDA, CDR2 SQIVND (reference sequence). CDR3 residues: CASSTQGWLAFF. As DNA, the CDR3 is TGTGCCAGTAGTACACAGGGTTGGCTGGCTTTCTTT. The complete variable domain, with remaining parts taken from reference TRBV19 and TRBJ1-1, reads DGGITQSPKYLFRKEGQNVTLSCEQNLNHDAMYWYRQDPGQGLRLIYYSQIVNDFQKGDIAEGYSVSREKKESFPLTVTSAQKNPTAFYLCASSTQGWLAFFGQGTRLTVV.

Concerning this clonotype itself: One end of the junction does not line up with germline, which may come from a read error. The chain combines TRBV7-9 with TRBJ2-4; tentative D call: TRBD1 (5 bases). Germline V gene sequence: CDR1 SEHNR, CDR2 FQNEAQ (reference sequence). This CDR3 has 15 residues. The DNA of the CDR3 is TGTGCCGGCAGCTTAAAAAACGGCCAGGGAAACATTCAGTACTTC. This gives the protein CAGSLKNGQGNIQYF.

This clonotype was detected only a few times. This rearrangement joins TRBV6-5 to TRBJ2-1; TRBD2 aligns across 10 bases. Germline loops: CDR1 MNHEY, CDR2 SVGAGI. Trimming removed 0 bases from V and 8 bases from J; junction bases left unmatched: 7. The CDR3 is made up of 16 amino acids. As DNA, the CDR3 is TGTGCCAGCAGTTACTCGCCAGTCACTAGCGGGGATGAGCAGTTCTTC. It is translated as CASSYSPVTSGDEQFF.

This clonotype was seen more than once but under ten times. The V and J genes are TRBV12-3 or TRBV12-4 and TRBJ2-7, with 12 nucleotides matching TRBD2. V shed 7 bases and J 5 bases; nucleotides not matched to a gene: 3. This CDR3 is built from 13 residues. This chain's CDR3 is CASNLAGGDEQYF. DNA of the CDR3: TGTGCCAGCAATCTAGCGGGAGGGGACGAGCAGTACTTC.